This T cell receptor (beta chain) was captured in a study of T cells in Graves' hyperthyroidism and ophthalmopathy. From RNA transcripts, TCR beta CDR3 regions were amplified. RT-PCR in the first round (using the HTBI primer set) targeted the TCR CDR3. In TCRdb, the multiplex PCR reads were re-called with MiXCR into one record per CDR3 protein. The profile shows hundreds of thousands of distinct CDR3 sequences, 35% of them singletons. This clonotype was seen repeatedly, ten times or more. Its antigen is currently unknown. Study findings and constraints: Stable hyperthyroidism was told apart from ophthalmopathy by a model built on 13 V-J features. Most clonotypes expanded in thyroid above 0.001 were likewise present in blood.

The V gene lost 1 base and the J gene lost 3 bases, with 12 bases spanning the gap. CDR3 length equals 15 residues. Per the germline V gene, CDR1 is SGHDN and CDR2 is FVKESK. The sequence was collected from a middle-aged woman with Graves' hyperthyroidism. Sequencing was performed on blood. This chain joins TRBV14 and TRBJ1-1, with D possibly matching TRBD1 (5 bases). CDR3 DNA: TGTGCCAGCAGCCAAGTTACGGGGCTCGACACTGAAGCTTTCTTT. Translation: CASSQVTGLDTEAFF.